This section outlines one T cell receptor beta chain sequence together with its context. The V and J ends lost 6 bases and 7 bases respectively, with 15 bases between them. From germline, CDR1 is LNHDA and CDR2 SQIVND (reference sequence). This CDR3 is built from 13 residues. This record belongs to a study of T cells after yellow fever vaccination. TCRdb used MiXCR to reprocess the 5' RACE reads, holding one entry per CDR3 protein. The sample includes 500,000 to 650,000 distinct CDR3 sequences, approximately 13% of them seen just once. This chain uses TRBV19 with TRBJ1-1; maybe TRBD1 (5 bases). This receptor was taken from a man in his thirties or forties who received the YFV17D yellow fever vaccine. Sample: PBMCs, taken on the day of the yellow fever booster vaccination. The CDR3 reads CASSPTRDVEAFF. The CDR3 bases are TGTGCCAGTAGCCCAACAAGGGACGTTGAAGCTTTCTTT.